This entry describes one T cell receptor beta chain. As yet, its antigen is unknown. The data were obtained in a study of OX40 agonist ivuxolimab in advanced cancers. CDR1 SGHAT and CDR2 FQNNGV come from the germline V gene. After removal of 1 base from V and 5 bases from J, the junction contained 7 bases not matched to a gene. CDR3 length: 16 residues. Sequencing used immunoSEQ multiplex PCR; TCRdb keeps in-frame clones, though not all of them. The data show 30,000 to 40,000 clones, roughly 90% seen once. Broader study findings: Average numbers of expanded clones were greater in CD8+ T cells than in CD4+.

The rearrangement joins TRBV11-2 to TRBJ2-7, with 11 bases fitting TRBD2. Sequenced material: CD4+ or CD8+ T cells sorted from blood, taken in a trial of the OX40 agonist ivuxolimab. This clonotype was sampled from an adult with an advanced solid tumor such as melanoma, head and neck, liver or kidney cancer. The CDR3, as DNA: TGTGCCAGCAGCTTAGTAGCGGGAGGGCCTACCGACGAGCAGTACTTC. Its translation: CASSLVAGGPTDEQYF.